This TCR beta chain comes out of a study of technical replicates of blood from several donors. Assay used: immunoSEQ multiplex PCR; TCRdb lists only in-frame clones, some missing. The table records about 75,000 clones, around 92% of them present only once. The CDR3 is made up of 14 amino acids. V was trimmed by 2 bases and J by 10 bases, leaving 15 bases between them. Per germline, CDR1 SGHRS and CDR2 YFSETQ. The chain joins TRBV5-1 to TRBJ2-2; D call uncertain. The sequence was obtained from a human donor in good health. Some clones in this sample may be carry-over from other donors' samples. The sequenced sample was T cells isolated from PBMCs. The chain's CDR3 is CASSFMRLGEELFF. In DNA, the CDR3 is TGCGCCAGCAGCTTTATGAGACTCGGAGAGGAGCTGTTTTTT.